These 22 T cell receptor beta chains were sequenced from one sample in a study of blood T cell repertoires in COVID-19. The repertoire was sequenced with immunoSEQ multiplex PCR; TCRdb's copy has only in-frame clones and lacks some. The sample yields about 250,000 clones, 80% to 85% seen once. What was sequenced was peripheral blood. These receptors all stem from a woman aged 40 to 50 who had recovered from COVID-19.

The rearrangement uses TRBV3-1 (or the pseudogene TRBV3-2) and TRBJ1-1; D is ambiguous. Germline values: CDR1 LGHDT, CDR2 YNNKEL (reference sequence). V was trimmed by 5 bases and J by 5 bases, leaving 9 bases between them. This CDR3 is built from 12 residues. The CDR3 is CASSDYATEAFF. DNA for the CDR3: TGTGCCAGCAGCGACTACGCTACTGAAGCTTTCTTT.

The rearrangement links TRBV6-1 to TRBJ1-1; D is possibly TRBD1 (6 bases). In germline, CDR1 is MNHNS, CDR2 SASEGT. The ends were cut back, 1 base at V and 11 bases at J, with 20 bases in the middle. The CDR3 consists of 15 residues. CDR3 sequence (DNA): TGTGCCAGCAGTGAAGTTAGGACAGCACTAAAGACGGCTTTCTTT. This sequence encodes CASSEVRTALKTAFF.

This chain joins TRBV28 and TRBJ1-1; a weak D match, TRBD1 (5 bases). There are 16 residues in the CDR3. Trimming removed 2 bases from V and 0 bases from J, with 13 bases in between. CDR1 is MDHEN, CDR2 SYDVKM, per germline. The CDR3: CASSLTTGALNTEAFF. The CDR3 nucleotides are TGTGCCAGCAGTTTAACAACAGGCGCCCTGAACACTGAAGCTTTCTTT.

CDR3 nucleotide sequence: TGTGCCAGCAGTTTAAGAGGGGGCCTCCTGGTAGGGGTATACAATGAGCAGTTCTTC. It is translated as CASSLRGGLLVGVYNEQFF. V usage is TRBV28 and J usage is TRBJ2-1; 7 bases fit TRBD1. V was pared by 2 bases and J by 4 bases, with 17 bases of the junction left unmatched. Per the germline V gene, CDR1 is MDHEN and CDR2 is SYDVKM. The CDR3 runs to 19 residues.

The chain employs TRBV21-1 and TRBJ2-5; no DNA check was done on the table's D call, TRBD1. TRBV21-1 is a pseudogene segment. This CDR3 region has 19 residues. CDR3 nucleotide sequence: TGTGCCAGCAGCAAAGTCCAAGAGGGTTGGGGGCAGTACCAAGAGACCCAGTACTTC. Its translation: CASSKVQEGWGQYQETQYF.

There are a few counts of this clone. This chain joins TRBV5-5 and TRBJ1-2, with a tentative D call TRBD1 (5 bases). CDR1 SGHKS and CDR2 YYEKEE come from the germline V gene (reference sequence). V was shortened by 1 base and J by 8 bases, with 15 bases between the two germline ends. The CDR3 totals 14 residues. Here the CDR3 DNA reads TGTGCCAGCAGCTTGTTATCCATTCAGGGCGGCTACACCTTC. Protein: CASSLLSIQGGYTF.

The V call is TRBV11-3, the J call TRBJ2-3; 10 bases are shared with TRBD2. Germline V lookup: CDR1 SGHNT, CDR2 YENEEA. This CDR3 has 15 residues. The V segment lost 5 bases and the J segment 2 bases; nucleotides outside the gene matches: 4. CDR3 bases: TGTGCCAGCAGCCTAGCGGGGGACCTCACAGATACGCAGTATTTT. Amino acid sequence: CASSLAGDLTDTQYF.

This chain connects TRBV28 to TRBJ2-1, with 8 bases matching TRBD2. This CDR3 region has 18 residues. Losses at the gene ends were 7 bases for V and 7 bases for J; bases not matched to a gene: 21. CDR1 and CDR2 (germline): MDHEN, SYDVKM. This CDR3 is CASKKSGLVGGGLNEQFF. CDR3 nucleotides: TGTGCCAGCAAAAAATCGGGACTAGTAGGTGGGGGACTAAATGAGCAGTTCTTC.

This clone was seen at least ten times. This chain uses TRBV5-4 with TRBJ2-1; 8 bases are shared with TRBD1. V lost 6 bases, J lost 1 base, and 6 bases stayed unmatched. The germline V gene encodes CDR1 SGHNT and CDR2 YYREEE (reference sequence). CDR3 size: 15 residues. The CDR3 sequence is CASIQGASSYNEQFF. CDR3 sequence (DNA): TGTGCCAGCATTCAGGGGGCATCGTCCTACAATGAGCAGTTCTTC.

CDR3 amino acids: CASSQRGMSSYEQYF. The CDR3 DNA reads TGTGCCAGCAGCCAACGGGGGATGAGCTCCTACGAGCAGTACTTC. The rearrangement uses TRBV13 and TRBJ2-7, with D possibly TRBD2 on 6 matching bases. This CDR3 spans 15 amino acids. With 5 bases removed from V and 0 bases from J, the gap between germline ends came to 14 bases. Germline V gene lookup returns CDR1 PRHDT and CDR2 FYEKMQ (reference sequence).

This sequence joins TRBV29-1 and TRBJ1-1; 8 bases fit TRBD1. The CDR3 is made up of 13 amino acids. Unmatched junction bases numbered 6, after V lost 5 bases and J lost 4 bases. Germline CDR1 reads SQVTM; CDR2 reads ANQGSEA. CDR3 in amino acids: CSVFRGRGTEAFF. The CDR3 nucleotides read TGCAGCGTTTTCAGGGGGCGAGGCACTGAAGCTTTCTTT.

J is TRBJ1-4 and V is TRBV11-2, with TRBD1 matching 7 bases. Unmatched junction bases numbered 3, after V lost 6 bases and J lost 5 bases. The CDR3 is 13 amino acids. Germline V lookup: CDR1 SGHAT, CDR2 FQNNGV. For the CDR3, the DNA is TGTGCCAGCAGTTGGGACAGCAATGAAAAACTGTTTTTT. Its protein product is CASSWDSNEKLFF. Based on the CDR3 plus reference TRBV11-2 and TRBJ1-4, the full variable domain is EAGVAQSPRYKIIEKRQSVAFWCNPISGHATLYWYQQILGQGPKLLIQFQNNGVVDDSQLPKDRFSAERLKGVDSTLKIQPAKLEDSAVYLCASSWDSNEKLFFGSGTQLSVL.

V and J are TRBV29-1 and TRBJ1-1; D gene unclear. This CDR3 contains 8 residues. Germline-derived CDR1 and CDR2 are SQVTM and ANQGSEA. V lost 7 bases and J 11 bases, leaving 8 bases between the germline ends. CDR3 residues: CSATGAFF. The CDR3 DNA follows: TGCAGCGCGACGGGGGCTTTCTTT.

The chain has TRBV5-4 and TRBJ2-1, with 14 bases identical to TRBD2. The germline CDR1 and CDR2 sequences are SGHNT and YYREEE (reference sequence). The CDR3 is 15 amino acids. The trim removed 1 base at V and 8 bases at J, leaving 2 bases unmatched. The CDR3 here is CASSLRLAGGDEQFF. CDR3 DNA: TGTGCCAGCAGCTTGAGACTAGCGGGGGGGGATGAGCAGTTCTTC.

V gene TRBV28 combines with J gene TRBJ1-5; D is unresolved. V shed 3 bases and J shed 0 bases, with 12 bases lying between them. Per germline, CDR1 MDHEN and CDR2 SYDVKM. The CDR3 has 16 amino acids. CDR3 nucleotide sequence: TGTGCCAGCAGTTTTCTGGGAGGGAATAGCAATCAGCCCCAGCATTTT. This codes for CASSFLGGNSNQPQHF. Full variable domain (remainder filled in from reference TRBV28 and TRBJ1-5): DVKVTQSSRYLVKRTGEKVFLECVQDMDHENMFWYRQDPGLGLRLIYFSYDVKMKEKGDIPEGYSVSREKKERFSLILESASTNQTSMYLCASSFLGGNSNQPQHFGDGTRLSIL.

This clone was recorded a few times. The chain joins TRBV19 to TRBJ2-3, with 10 bases that match TRBD2. Germline V gives CDR1 LNHDA, CDR2 SQIVND (reference sequence). The V gene end was trimmed by 8 bases and the J gene end by 4 bases; junction bases not matched to a gene: 6. The CDR3 is made up of 14 amino acids. The CDR3 nucleotides read TGTGCCAGTGCGGGACTAGCGCTTTCAGATACGCAGTATTTT. This sequence encodes CASAGLALSDTQYF.

The chain recombines TRBV14 with TRBJ1-1, with D maybe TRBD1 (6 bases). Germline values: CDR1 SGHDN, CDR2 FVKESK. V dropped 6 bases and J dropped 1 base, with 9 bases sitting between them. The CDR3 runs to 13 residues. The CDR3 coding sequence is TGTGCCAGCAGACCACAGGGGAACACTGAAGCTTTCTTT. As protein: CASRPQGNTEAFF.

The chain joins TRBV11-3 to TRBJ2-5; 10 bases are shared with TRBD1. Trimming removed 5 bases from V and 4 bases from J; junction bases left unmatched: 4. There are 14 residues in the CDR3. CDR1 and CDR2 from the germline V gene are SGHNT and YENEEA. The CDR3 reads CASSPGTGVETQYF. The CDR3 nucleotides read TGTGCCAGCAGCCCTGGGACAGGGGTAGAGACCCAGTACTTC.

A few counts support this clone. The rearrangement links TRBV3-1 (or the pseudogene TRBV3-2) to TRBJ1-2; 7 bases map to TRBD1. The CDR3 runs 14 residues. The V gene's germline CDR1 is LGHDT and CDR2 YNNKEL (reference sequence). Trimming took 1 base from V and 7 from J; bases not matched to a gene: 6. The CDR3 spells CASSQADRVTGYTF. CDR3 coding DNA: TGTGCCAGCAGCCAAGCCGACAGGGTAACTGGCTACACCTTC.

The J gene is TRBJ2-3, the V gene TRBV10-3; TRBD1 aligns across 9 bases. With 3 bases clipped from V and 2 bases from J, the junction kept 3 bases outside the gene matches. Germline V gene lookup returns CDR1 ENHRY and CDR2 SYGVKD. This CDR3 comprises 15 residues. CDR3 nucleotides: TGTGCCATCAGTGATAGGACAGGGGCCACAGATACGCAGTATTTT. Its protein product is CAISDRTGATDTQYF.

CDR3 amino acids: CASSLAGGSGANVLTF. CDR3 DNA: TGTGCCAGCAGCTTAGCGGGGGGCTCTGGGGCCAACGTCCTGACTTTC. The chain has TRBV11-2 and TRBJ2-6; 7 bases are a match to TRBD2. The germline gives CDR1 SGHAT, CDR2 FQNNGV. V gave up 1 base and J gave up 0 bases; unmatched junction bases: 0. The CDR3 length is 16 residues.

The gene calls are TRBV6-1 and TRBJ1-3; D unresolved. Trimming took off 3 bases at V and 4 bases at J, with 10 bases between the two ends. This CDR3 spans 14 amino acids. Germline V gives CDR1 MNHNS, CDR2 SASEGT. The CDR3 sequence: CASSERAKGNTIYF. The CDR3 DNA sequence: TGTGCCAGCAGTGAGAGGGCCAAAGGAAACACCATATATTTT.